This TCR beta chain came from a study of T cells expressing NK-cell markers (dated by TCRdb to between 2020 and 2021). About the investigation overall: In sorted CD3+CD56+NKG2C+, CD3+CD56+NKG2C- and CD3+CD56-NKG2C+ T-cell subsets from roughly 8 donors, TCR beta-chain repertoires were profiled. Sequencing of the libraries produced 2 x 150 bp reads on Illumina HiSeq 2000/2500, MiSeq or NextSeq. Seven of the eight sequenced donors were HCMV-seropositive and one was HCMV-seronegative. Randomly selected healthy volunteers, three men and five women, were used as the eight sequenced donors. The paper's findings and limits, for the study overall: Whether the expanded NKG2C-expressing T cell clones were specific for HCMV antigens remained unclear. Those dominant clonotypes were again the most abundant among CD3+CD56-NKG2C+ cells in several donors, at roughly 25-65%. In five to seven donors, the dominant CD3+CD56+NKG2C+ clonotypes were among the top 10 CD8+ clonotypes and accounted for roughly 1.0-8% of CD8+ T cells.

Sequences MDHEN (CDR1) and SYDVKM (CDR2) are obtained from the germline V gene. From cysteine to phenylalanine, the CDR3 is 16 amino acids long. No DNA has been recorded. To note about this clonotype: Its antigen remains undetermined.

Sequencer: Illumina HiSeq 2000. TCR beta cDNA libraries were made by 5'RACE template switching that added a universal primer site and unique molecular identifiers. Priming for cDNA synthesis came from the TCR beta constant segment, and two successive PCR amplification steps followed. Per the source publication's procedure: MIGEC was used to demultiplex reads and group reads by UMI, and MiTCR was used to assemble and quantify clonotypes. To exclude erroneous sequences, only TCR cDNA sequences supported by at least two reads were retained. The tcR package was used for downstream repertoire analysis, and clonotypes were matched across fractions by CDR3 nucleotide sequence plus V segment. VDJmatch was used to annotate antigen specificity against VDJdb, with one amino acid substitution in CDR3 permitted. TCRdb reprocessed the public reads and reports one entry per CDR3 protein sequence, without DNA. TCRdb's processing, not the study's, gives the V and J calls here. The sample's own table lists roughly 380,000 distinct CDR3 sequences. Clones ranked in the top ten supply 5% to 5.5% of the sample.

A commercial ELISA kit detecting HCMV-specific IgG in serum was used to determine HCMV serostatus. Peripheral blood mononuclear cells were isolated from blood by Ficoll density gradient centrifugation. This receptor was taken from a man aged 18-75 years in good health. The sample consisted of blood T cells: a sorted CD56 or NKG2C T cell subset, CD4+ or CD8+ T cells, or bulk PBMC T cells (not recorded which). The rearranged segments are TRBV28 and TRBJ1-5; the TCRdb call, TRBD1, lacks DNA for checking. The CDR3 region: CASSRGLGTGVQPQHF.